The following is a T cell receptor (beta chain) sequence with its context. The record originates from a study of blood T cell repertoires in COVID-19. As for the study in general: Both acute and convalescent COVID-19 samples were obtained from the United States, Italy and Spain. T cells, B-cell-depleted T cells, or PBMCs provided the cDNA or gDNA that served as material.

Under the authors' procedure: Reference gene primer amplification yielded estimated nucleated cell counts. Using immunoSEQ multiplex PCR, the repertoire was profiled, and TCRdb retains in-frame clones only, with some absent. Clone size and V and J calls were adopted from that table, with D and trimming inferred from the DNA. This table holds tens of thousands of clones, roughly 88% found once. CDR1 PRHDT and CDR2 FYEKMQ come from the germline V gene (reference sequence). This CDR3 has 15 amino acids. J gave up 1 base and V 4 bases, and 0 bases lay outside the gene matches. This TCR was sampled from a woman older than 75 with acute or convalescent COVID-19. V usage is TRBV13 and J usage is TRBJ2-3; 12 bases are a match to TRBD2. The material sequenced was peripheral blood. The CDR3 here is CASSSSGRGTDTQYF. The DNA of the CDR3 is TGTGCCAGCAGCTCTAGCGGGAGGGGCACAGATACGCAGTATTTT.